This T cell receptor (beta chain) was found in a study of blood T cell repertoires in COVID-19. V was pared by 5 bases and J by 0 bases, with 11 bases of the junction left unmatched. CDR1 SGHVS and CDR2 FQNEAQ come from the germline V gene. This CDR3 has 17 residues. Profiling relied on immunoSEQ multiplex PCR, and the TCRdb table lists in-frame clones only, not all of them. The table includes roughly 400,000 clones, approximately 87% detected once. The study drew participants aged about 18 to 89 years from approximately 25 US areas. Cohort 3 recovery required two negative PCRs, clearance, or symptom resolution.

The sequenced material came from PBMCs or T cells enriched from blood (not recorded which). The V gene is TRBV7-8, the J gene TRBJ1-1; 8 nucleotides align to TRBD1. The TCR sequence derives from a woman aged 50 to 65 who had recovered from COVID-19. The CDR3 spells CASSPTGTGRMNTEAFF. The CDR3 nucleotides read TGTGCCAGCAGCCCAACGGGGACAGGCCGTATGAACACTGAAGCTTTCTTT.